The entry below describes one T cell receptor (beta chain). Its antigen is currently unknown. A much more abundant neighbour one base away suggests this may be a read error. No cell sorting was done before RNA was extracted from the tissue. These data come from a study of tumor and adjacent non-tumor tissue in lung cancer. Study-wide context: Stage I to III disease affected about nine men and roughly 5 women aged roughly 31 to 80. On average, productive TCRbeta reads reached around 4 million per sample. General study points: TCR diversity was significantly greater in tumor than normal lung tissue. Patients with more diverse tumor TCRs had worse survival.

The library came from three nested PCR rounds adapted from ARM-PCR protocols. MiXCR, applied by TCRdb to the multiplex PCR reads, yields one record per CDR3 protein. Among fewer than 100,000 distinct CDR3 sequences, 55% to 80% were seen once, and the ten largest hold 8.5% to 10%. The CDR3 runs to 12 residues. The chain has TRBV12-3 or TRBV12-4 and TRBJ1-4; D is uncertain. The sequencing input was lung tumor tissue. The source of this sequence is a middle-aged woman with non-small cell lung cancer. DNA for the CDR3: TGTGCCGGCAGACACTTTAATGAAAAACTGTTTTTT. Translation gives CAGRHFNEKLFF.